This section outlines one T cell receptor beta chain sequence together with its context. This record comes from a study of T cell changes during pregnancy in multiple sclerosis. The germline V and J ends were trimmed by 4 bases and 3 bases, with 15 bases remaining between them. The CDR3 length is 15 residues. CDR1 SGHAT and CDR2 FQNNGV come from the germline V gene. Clones were read by immunoSEQ multiplex PCR, and TCRdb kept only the in-frame ones, dropping some. This sample has more than 55,000 clones, with about 89% found just once. The sequence was obtained from a female donor with multiple sclerosis, enrolled in a pregnancy study. The chain uses TRBV11-2 and TRBJ1-1; TRBD1 is a possible D gene (6 bases). Sequencing used peripheral blood, obtained in the second trimester of pregnancy. This CDR3 is CASSSMGTKYTEAFF. In nucleotides, the CDR3 is TGTGCCAGCAGCTCTATGGGGACAAAATACACTGAAGCTTTCTTT.